The clone carrying this T cell receptor (beta chain) was detected a few times. Its antigen is still unknown. Trimming took 8 bases from V and 6 from J, leaving 8 bases between them. Germline V gene lookup returns CDR1 SNHLY and CDR2 FYNNEI. There are 11 residues in the CDR3. These data belong to a study of CD8 T cells in ankylosing spondylitis. Study-wide points: Among TCR beta sequences, a motif of several highly homologous variants appeared characteristic of ankylosing spondylitis blood. As for the disease-linked clones, they showed a CD8+ phenotype and occurred at relatively low frequencies in peripheral blood. Reactive arthritis synovial fluid and blood were previously reported to contain some motif variants.

Scientists made TCR beta libraries using quantitative 5'-RACE with molecular barcodes. One entry per CDR3 protein results from TCRdb running MiXCR on the 5' RACE reads. The sample records some 350,000 distinct CDR3 sequences, over 12% being singletons. The J gene is TRBJ2-1, the V gene TRBV2; D may be TRBD2 (6 bases). The sample comprised blood, either unsorted or a sorted T cell fraction (not recorded which). The TCR originated in a male donor with ankylosing spondylitis or in good health (not recorded which). In nucleotides, the CDR3 is TGTGCCAGCGGGACTGTCAATGAGCAGTTCTTC. Its translation: CASGTVNEQFF.